This T cell receptor beta chain was found in a study of T cell responses to AZD1222 COVID-19 vaccine. Notes on the study in general: Recipients of AZD1222 seropositive at baseline numbered only 5 or 6.

On this clone itself: No antigen is known for it.

The method was immunoSEQ multiplex PCR; TCRdb's version includes in-frame clones alone and lacks a portion of them. In the table there are 150,000 or so clones, around 93% of which are singletons. CDR1 LNHDA and CDR2 SQIVND come from the germline V gene (reference sequence). The V end was cut by 3 bases, the J end by 1 base, with 9 bases between. The CDR3 has 14 residues. Doses given second, at about 4 or about 12 weeks, were pooled. The chain recombines TRBV19 with TRBJ2-5; no reliable D call. This specimen consisted of peripheral blood, obtained 28 days after the second AZD1222 dose. This TCR came from an adult who received the AZD1222 COVID-19 vaccine. CDR3 in amino acids: CASSIAYSQETQYF. The CDR3, as DNA: TGTGCCAGTAGTATCGCCTATAGCCAAGAGACCCAGTACTTC.